This TCR beta chain was recovered during a study of T-cell reconstitution after alpha-beta-depleted transplantation in children. Germline V CDR1 and CDR2: MNHNS, SASEGT. V lost 3 bases, J lost 0 bases, and 9 bases lay in between. The CDR3 contains 15 residues. Findings and limits, study-wide: TCRbeta diversity was high at day 60 in some patients (a result of surviving recipient T cells and thymic progenitors). Where alpha-beta T cells came from about two months after transplant was reportedly several hundred expanded graft clones. Most T-cell counts and diversity one year after the transplant came from T cells that were newly produced.

For TCRbeta, the library was prepared with unique molecular identifiers. Via MiXCR, TCRdb re-called the PCR reads, giving one row per CDR3 protein. The sample lists more than 120,000 distinct CDR3 sequences, 8% to 10% occurring once. This clonotype was seen at least ten times. Its antigen is not identified. The rearrangement links TRBV6-1 to TRBJ2-1, with a possible D match to TRBD2 (5 bases). The sample here was PBMCs, mostly from graft donor cells, taken 180 days after TCRalphabeta/CD19-depleted stem cell transplant. This receptor was obtained from a female patient between 2 and 15 years old who had a stem cell transplant for congenital amegakaryocytic thrombocytopenia, so the T cells may come from the graft donor. DNA of the CDR3: TGTGCCAGCAGTGATACCGGGATCTCCTACAATGAGCAGTTCTTC. Its protein is CASSDTGISYNEQFF.